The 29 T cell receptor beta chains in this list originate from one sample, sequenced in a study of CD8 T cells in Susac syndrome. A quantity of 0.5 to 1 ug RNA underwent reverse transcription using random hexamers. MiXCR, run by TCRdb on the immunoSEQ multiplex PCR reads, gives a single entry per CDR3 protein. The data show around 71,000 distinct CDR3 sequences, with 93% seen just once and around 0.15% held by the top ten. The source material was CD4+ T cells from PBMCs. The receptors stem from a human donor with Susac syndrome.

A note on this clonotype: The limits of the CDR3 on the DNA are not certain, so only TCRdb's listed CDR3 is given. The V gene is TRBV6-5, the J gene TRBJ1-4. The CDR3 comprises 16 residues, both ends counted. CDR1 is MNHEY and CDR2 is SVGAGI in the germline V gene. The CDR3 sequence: CASSYSRAQLMKNCFF.

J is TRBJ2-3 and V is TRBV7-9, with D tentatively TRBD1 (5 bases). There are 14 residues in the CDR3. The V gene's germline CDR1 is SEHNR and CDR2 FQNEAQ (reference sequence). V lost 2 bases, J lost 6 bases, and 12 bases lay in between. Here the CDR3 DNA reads TGTGCCAGCAGCTTACCGGAAGGGGCCGATACGCAGTATTTT. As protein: CASSLPEGADTQYF.

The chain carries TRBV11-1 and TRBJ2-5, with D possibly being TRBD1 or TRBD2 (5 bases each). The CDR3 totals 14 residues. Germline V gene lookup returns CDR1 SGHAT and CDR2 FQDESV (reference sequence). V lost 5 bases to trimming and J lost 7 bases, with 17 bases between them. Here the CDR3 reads CASSPQGLEGTQYF. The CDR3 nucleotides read TGTGCCAGCAGCCCTCAGGGTCTAGAGGGGACCCAGTACTTC. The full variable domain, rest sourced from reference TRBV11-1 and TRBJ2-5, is EAEVAQSPRYKITEKSQAVAFWCDPISGHATLYWYRQILGQGPELLVQFQDESVVDDSQLPKDRFSAERLKGVDSTLKIQPAELGDSAMYLCASSPQGLEGTQYFGPGTRLLVL.

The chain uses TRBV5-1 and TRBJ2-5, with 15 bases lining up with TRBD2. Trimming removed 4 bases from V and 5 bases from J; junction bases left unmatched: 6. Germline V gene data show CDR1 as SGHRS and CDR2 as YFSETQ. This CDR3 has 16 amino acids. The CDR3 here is CASSRGLAGGPETQYF. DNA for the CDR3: TGCGCCAGCAGCCGCGGACTAGCGGGAGGGCCCGAGACCCAGTACTTC.

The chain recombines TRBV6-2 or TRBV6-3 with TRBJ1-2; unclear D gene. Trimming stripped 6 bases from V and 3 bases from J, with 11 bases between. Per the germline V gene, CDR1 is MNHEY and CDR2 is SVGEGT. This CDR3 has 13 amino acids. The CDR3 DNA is TGTGCCAGCAGCCGAAGGCAGGACTATGGCTACACCTTC. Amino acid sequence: CASSRRQDYGYTF.

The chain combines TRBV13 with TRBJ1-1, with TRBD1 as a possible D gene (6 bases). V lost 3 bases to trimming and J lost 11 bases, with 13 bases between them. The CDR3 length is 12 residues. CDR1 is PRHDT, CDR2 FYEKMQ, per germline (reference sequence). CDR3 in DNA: TGTGCCAGCAGCTTGAACGCGGGGGCGGCTTTCTTT. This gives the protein CASSLNAGAAFF.

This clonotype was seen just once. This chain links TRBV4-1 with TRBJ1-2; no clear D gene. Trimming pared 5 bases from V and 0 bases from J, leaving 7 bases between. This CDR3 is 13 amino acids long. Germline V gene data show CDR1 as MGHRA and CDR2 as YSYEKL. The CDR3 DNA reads TGCGCCAGCAGCAGGGTATCTAACTATGGCTACACCTTC. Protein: CASSRVSNYGYTF.

The CDR3 region has the DNA TGTGCCAGCTCACGGGACAGCGGTTATGAGCAGTTCTTC. Its protein product is CASSRDSGYEQFF. The chain employs TRBV18 and TRBJ2-1; 7 bases are shared with TRBD1. CDR3 size: 13 residues. The germline V gene has CDR1 KGHSH and CDR2 LQKENI. V gave up 4 bases and J gave up 8 bases; unmatched junction bases: 5. The variable domain in full, with the rest retrieved from reference TRBV18 and TRBJ2-1, is NAGVMQNPRHLVRRRGQEARLRCSPMKGHSHVYWYRQLPEEGLKFMVYLQKENIIDESGMPKERFSAEFPKEGPSILRIQQVVRGDSAAYFCASSRDSGYEQFFGPGTRLTVL.

This CDR3 reads CASSRSVTSGNTIYF. The CDR3 bases are TGTGCCAGCAGTCGTTCAGTCACTTCTGGAAACACCATATATTTT. The V and J genes are TRBV7-2 and TRBJ1-3; D gene uncertain. Germline lookup yields CDR1 SGHTA and CDR2 FQGNSA. Trimming took off 6 bases at V and 1 base at J, with 13 bases between the two ends. This CDR3 is 15 amino acids long. The entire variable domain, with the rest obtained from reference TRBV7-2 and TRBJ1-3, is as follows: GAGVSQSPSNKVTEKGKDVELRCDPISGHTALYWYRQSLGQGLEFLIYFQGNSAPDKSGLPSDRFSAERTGGSVSTLTIQRTQQEDSAVYLCASSRSVTSGNTIYFGEGSWLTVV.

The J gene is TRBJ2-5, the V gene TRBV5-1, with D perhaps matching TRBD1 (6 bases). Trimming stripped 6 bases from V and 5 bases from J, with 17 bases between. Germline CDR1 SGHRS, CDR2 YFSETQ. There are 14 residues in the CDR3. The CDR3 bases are TGCGCCAGCACGACAGGACGAGCCCCGGAGACCCAGTACTTC. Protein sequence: CASTTGRAPETQYF.

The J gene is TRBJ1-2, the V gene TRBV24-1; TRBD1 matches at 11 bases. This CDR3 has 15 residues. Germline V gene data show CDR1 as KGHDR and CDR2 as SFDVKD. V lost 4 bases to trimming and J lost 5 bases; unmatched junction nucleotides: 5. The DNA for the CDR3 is TGTGCCACCAGTGACCCCGGGACAGGGGGATATGGCTACACCTTC. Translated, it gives CATSDPGTGGYGYTF.

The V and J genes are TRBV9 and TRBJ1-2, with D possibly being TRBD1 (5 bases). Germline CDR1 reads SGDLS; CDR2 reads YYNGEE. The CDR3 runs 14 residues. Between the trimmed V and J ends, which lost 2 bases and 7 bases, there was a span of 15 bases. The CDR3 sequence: CASSVLQGMGGYTF. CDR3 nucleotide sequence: TGTGCCAGCAGCGTCCTCCAGGGTATGGGTGGCTACACCTTC.

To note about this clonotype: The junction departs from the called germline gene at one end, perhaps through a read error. The CDR3 here is CASSHLSGRAYNSPLHF. The DNA for the CDR3 is TGTGCCAGCAGCCATTTATCAGGGCGAGCCTATAATTCACCCCTCCATTTT. The rearrangement uses TRBV14 and TRBJ1-6, with D possibly being TRBD1 (5 bases). The CDR3 is made up of 17 amino acids. CDR1 is SGHDN, CDR2 FVKESK, per germline.

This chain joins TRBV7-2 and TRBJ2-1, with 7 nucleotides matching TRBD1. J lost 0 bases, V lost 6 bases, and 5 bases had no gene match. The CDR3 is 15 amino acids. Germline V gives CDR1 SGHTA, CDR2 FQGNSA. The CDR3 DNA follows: TGTGCCAGCAGAAAGGGGGCACTCTCCTACAATGAGCAGTTCTTC. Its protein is CASRKGALSYNEQFF.

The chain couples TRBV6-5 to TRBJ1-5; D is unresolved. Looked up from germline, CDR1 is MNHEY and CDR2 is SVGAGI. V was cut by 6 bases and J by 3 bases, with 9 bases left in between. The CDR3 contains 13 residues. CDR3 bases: TGTGCCAGCAGCACAGACCCCAATCAGCCCCAGCATTTT. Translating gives CASSTDPNQPQHF.

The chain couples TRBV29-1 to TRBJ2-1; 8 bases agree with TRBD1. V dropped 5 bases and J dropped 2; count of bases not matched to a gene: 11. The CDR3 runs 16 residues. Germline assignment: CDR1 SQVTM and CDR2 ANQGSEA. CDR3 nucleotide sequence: TGCAGCGTTACAGGGGGAAGAACGAGTACCTACAATGAGCAGTTCTTC. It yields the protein CSVTGGRTSTYNEQFF.

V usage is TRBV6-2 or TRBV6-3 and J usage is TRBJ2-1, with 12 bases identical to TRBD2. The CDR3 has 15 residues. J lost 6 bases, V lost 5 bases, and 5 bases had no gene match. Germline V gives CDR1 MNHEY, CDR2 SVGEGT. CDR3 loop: CASSLAGGRGNEQFF. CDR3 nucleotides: TGTGCCAGCAGTCTAGCGGGGGGGCGTGGCAATGAGCAGTTCTTC.

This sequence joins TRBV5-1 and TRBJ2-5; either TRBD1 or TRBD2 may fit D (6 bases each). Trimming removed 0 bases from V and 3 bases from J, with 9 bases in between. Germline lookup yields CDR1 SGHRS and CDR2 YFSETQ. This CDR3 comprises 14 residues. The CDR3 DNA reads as TGCGCCAGCAGCTTGGGGAGGGGGAAAGAGACCCAGTACTTC. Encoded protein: CASSLGRGKETQYF.

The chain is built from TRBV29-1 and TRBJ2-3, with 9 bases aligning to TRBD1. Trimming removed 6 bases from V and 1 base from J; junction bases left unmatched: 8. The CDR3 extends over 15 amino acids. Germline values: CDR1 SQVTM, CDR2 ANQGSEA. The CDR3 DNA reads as TGCAGCGTGACGCGGGACAGGGAGGGCACAGATACGCAGTATTTT. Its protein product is CSVTRDREGTDTQYF.

The CDR3 here is CASSRDRDMTYEQYF. CDR3 DNA sequence: TGTGCCAGCAGCAGAGACCGGGACATGACCTACGAGCAGTACTTC. The chain is built from TRBV7-2 and TRBJ2-7; D is perhaps TRBD1 (6 bases). The V gene's germline CDR1 is SGHTA and CDR2 FQGNSA. CDR3 size: 15 residues. Trimming pared 5 bases from V and 2 bases from J, leaving 16 bases between.

The CDR3 here is CASSLGVLGTLTDTQYF. CDR3 DNA sequence: TGCGCCAGCAGCTTGGGGGTGCTGGGGACCCTCACAGATACGCAGTATTTT. The rearrangement joins TRBV5-1 to TRBJ2-3, with D perhaps TRBD1 or TRBD2 (5 bases each). This CDR3 spans 17 amino acids. V gave up 0 bases and J gave up 2 bases, with 16 bases separating them. Germline loops: CDR1 SGHRS, CDR2 YFSETQ.

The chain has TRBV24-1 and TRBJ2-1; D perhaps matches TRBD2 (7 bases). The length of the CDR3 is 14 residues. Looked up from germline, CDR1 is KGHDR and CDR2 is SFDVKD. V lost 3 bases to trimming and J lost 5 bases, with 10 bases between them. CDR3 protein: CATSDGGADNEQFF. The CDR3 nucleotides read TGTGCCACCAGTGATGGGGGGGCCGACAATGAGCAGTTCTTC.

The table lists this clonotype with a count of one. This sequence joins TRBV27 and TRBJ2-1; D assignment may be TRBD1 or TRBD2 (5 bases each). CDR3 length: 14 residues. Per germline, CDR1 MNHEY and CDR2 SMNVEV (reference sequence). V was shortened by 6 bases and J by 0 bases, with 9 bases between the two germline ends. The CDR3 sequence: CASRTGRSYNEQFF. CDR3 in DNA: TGTGCCAGCAGGACGGGGCGCTCCTACAATGAGCAGTTCTTC.

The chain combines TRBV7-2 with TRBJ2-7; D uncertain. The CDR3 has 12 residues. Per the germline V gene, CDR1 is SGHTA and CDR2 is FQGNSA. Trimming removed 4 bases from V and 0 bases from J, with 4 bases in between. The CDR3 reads CASSSVSYEQYF. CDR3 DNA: TGTGCCAGCAGCTCGGTCTCCTACGAGCAGTACTTC.

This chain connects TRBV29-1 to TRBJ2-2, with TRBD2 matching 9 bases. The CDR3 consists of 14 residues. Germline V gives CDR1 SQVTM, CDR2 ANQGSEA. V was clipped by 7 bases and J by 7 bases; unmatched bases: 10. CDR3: CSGGRSSGIGELFF. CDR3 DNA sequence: TGCAGCGGGGGGAGGTCTAGCGGGATCGGGGAGCTGTTTTTT.

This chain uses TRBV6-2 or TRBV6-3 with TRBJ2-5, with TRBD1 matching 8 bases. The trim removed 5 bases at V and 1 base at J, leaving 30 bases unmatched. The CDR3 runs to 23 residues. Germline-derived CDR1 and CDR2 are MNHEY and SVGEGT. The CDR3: CASSRLWDRWISNPRFTQETQYF. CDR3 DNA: TGTGCCAGCAGTCGCCTCTGGGACAGGTGGATCTCAAACCCCCGTTTTACCCAAGAGACCCAGTACTTC.

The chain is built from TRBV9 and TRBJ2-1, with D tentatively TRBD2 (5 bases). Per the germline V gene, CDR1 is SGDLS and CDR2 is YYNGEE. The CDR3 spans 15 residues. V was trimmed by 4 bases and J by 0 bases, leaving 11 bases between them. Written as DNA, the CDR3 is TGTGCCAGCAGCCCCCTGGGAGCCTCCTACAATGAGCAGTTCTTC. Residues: CASSPLGASYNEQFF.

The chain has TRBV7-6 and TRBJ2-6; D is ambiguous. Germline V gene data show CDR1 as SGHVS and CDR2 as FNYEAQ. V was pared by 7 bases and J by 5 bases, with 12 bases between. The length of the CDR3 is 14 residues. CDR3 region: CASISQSRANVLTF. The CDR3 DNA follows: TGTGCCAGCATCTCACAAAGTCGGGCCAACGTCCTGACTTTC.

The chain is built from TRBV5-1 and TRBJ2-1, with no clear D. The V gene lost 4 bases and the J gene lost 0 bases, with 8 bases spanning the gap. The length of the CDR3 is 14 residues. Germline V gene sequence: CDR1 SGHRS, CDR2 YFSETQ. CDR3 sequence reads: CASSLENSYNEQFF. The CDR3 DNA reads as TGCGCCAGCAGCCTCGAGAACTCCTACAATGAGCAGTTCTTC.